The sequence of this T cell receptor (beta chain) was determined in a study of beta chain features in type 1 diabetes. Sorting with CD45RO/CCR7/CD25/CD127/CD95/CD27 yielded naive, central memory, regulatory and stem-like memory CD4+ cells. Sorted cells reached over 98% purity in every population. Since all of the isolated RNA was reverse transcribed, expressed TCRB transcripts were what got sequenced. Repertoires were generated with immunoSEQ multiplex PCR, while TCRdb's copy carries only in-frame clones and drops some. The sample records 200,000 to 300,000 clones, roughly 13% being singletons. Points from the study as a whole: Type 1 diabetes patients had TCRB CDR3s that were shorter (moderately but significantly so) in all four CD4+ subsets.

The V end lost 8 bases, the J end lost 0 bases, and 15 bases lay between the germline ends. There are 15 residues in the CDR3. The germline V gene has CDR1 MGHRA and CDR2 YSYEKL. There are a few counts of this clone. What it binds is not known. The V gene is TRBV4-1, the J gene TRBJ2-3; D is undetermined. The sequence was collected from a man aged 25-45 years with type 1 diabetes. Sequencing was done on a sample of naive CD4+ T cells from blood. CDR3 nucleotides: TGCGCCAGCGGCCGGTTGTTGAGCAGCACAGATACGCAGTATTTT. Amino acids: CASGRLLSSTDTQYF.